Ten or more counts support the clone carrying this T cell receptor beta chain. Its specificity is unknown. 5'RACE template switching added a universal primer site and UMIs to TCR cDNA. TCRdb used MiXCR to reprocess the 5' RACE reads, holding one entry per CDR3 protein. This sample yields approximately 610,000 distinct CDR3 sequences, of which roughly a sixth are seen a single time; roughly a sixth belongs to the top ten. This entry is derived from a study of T cells after yellow fever vaccination. Findings and limits, study-wide: In FACS-sorted repertoires, abundant clonotypes from the bulk population could appear as contaminants. Most clones from primary vaccination resurfaced after the booster (approximately 95% CD4, around 91% CD8).

This CDR3 has 13 residues. CDR1 is SQVTM and CDR2 is ANQGSEA in the germline V gene. V was clipped by 3 bases and J by 3 bases, with 12 bases between them. V usage is TRBV29-1 and J usage is TRBJ2-7, with D possibly being TRBD2 (6 bases). This receptor was taken from a man aged 18 to 29 who received the YFV17D yellow fever vaccine. The sample in question was PBMCs, obtained 5 to 6 days after the first yellow fever vaccination. The CDR3, as DNA: TGCAGCGTTGAGGGTCCCGGGGGCTACGAGCAGTACTTC. Encoded protein: CSVEGPGGYEQYF.